This T cell receptor beta chain was sequenced during a study of blood T cells in healthy people across ages. Study-level points and caveats: Because donor CMV status was unknown, expanded clonotype changes were possibly confounded.

A few counts support this clonotype. Its antigen is not known. For every donor, a draw yielded about 9.7 milliliters of peripheral blood. A second PCR, run for roughly 7 to 11 cycles, used a sample-barcoded 5' primer plus a J-beta primer mix. MiXCR, run by TCRdb on the 5' RACE reads, gives a single entry per CDR3 protein. Among about 1.7 million distinct CDR3 sequences, roughly 28% were seen once, and the ten largest hold about 8%. V lost 4 bases to trimming and J lost 4 bases, with 13 bases between them. The CDR3 is 14 residues long. Germline CDR1 is SGHRS and CDR2 is YFSETQ. This clonotype originated in a woman younger than 45 in good health. The rearrangement uses TRBV5-1 and TRBJ2-3; D is tentatively TRBD1 or TRBD2 (5 bases each). Sequenced sample: blood. This chain's CDR3 is CASSGGSVADTQYF. The CDR3 DNA sequence: TGCGCCAGCAGCGGGGGATCAGTGGCAGATACGCAGTATTTT. The variable domain in full, completed from reference TRBV5-1 and TRBJ2-3, reads KAGVTQTPRYLIKTRGQQVTLSCSPISGHRSVSWYQQTPGQGLQFLFEYFSETQRNKGNFPGRFSGRQFSNSRSEMNVSTLELGDSALYLCASSGGSVADTQYFGPGTRLTVL.